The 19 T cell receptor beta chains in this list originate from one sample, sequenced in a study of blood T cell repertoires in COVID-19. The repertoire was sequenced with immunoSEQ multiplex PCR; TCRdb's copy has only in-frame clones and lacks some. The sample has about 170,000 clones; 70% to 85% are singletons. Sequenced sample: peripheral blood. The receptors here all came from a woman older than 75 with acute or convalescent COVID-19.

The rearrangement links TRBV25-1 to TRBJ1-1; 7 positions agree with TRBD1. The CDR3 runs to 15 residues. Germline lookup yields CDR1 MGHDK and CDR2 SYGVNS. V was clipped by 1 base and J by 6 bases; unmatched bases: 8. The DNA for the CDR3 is TGTGCCAGCAGTGAATTACAGGGGAATATGGCTGAAGCTTTCTTT. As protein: CASSELQGNMAEAFF.

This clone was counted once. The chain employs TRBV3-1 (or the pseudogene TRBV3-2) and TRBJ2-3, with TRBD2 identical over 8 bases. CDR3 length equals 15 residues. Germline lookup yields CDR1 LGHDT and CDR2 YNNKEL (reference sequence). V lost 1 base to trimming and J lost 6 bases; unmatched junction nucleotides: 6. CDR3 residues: CASSQGGSGSDTQYF. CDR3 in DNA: TGTGCCAGCAGCCAAGGTGGAAGCGGGAGCGATACGCAGTATTTT.

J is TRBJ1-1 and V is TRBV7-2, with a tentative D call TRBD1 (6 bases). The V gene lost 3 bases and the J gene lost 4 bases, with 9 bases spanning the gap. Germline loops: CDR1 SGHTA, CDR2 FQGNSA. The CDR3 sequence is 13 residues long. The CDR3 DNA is TGTGCCAGCAGCTTCCAGGGGAGCACTGAAGCTTTCTTT. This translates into CASSFQGSTEAFF.

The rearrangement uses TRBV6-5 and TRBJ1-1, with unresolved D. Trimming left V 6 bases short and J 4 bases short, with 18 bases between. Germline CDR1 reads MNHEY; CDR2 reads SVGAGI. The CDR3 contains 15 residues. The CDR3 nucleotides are TGTGCCAGCAGCCCACCGTACAGTTCTGGCACTGAAGCTTTCTTT. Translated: CASSPPYSSGTEAFF.

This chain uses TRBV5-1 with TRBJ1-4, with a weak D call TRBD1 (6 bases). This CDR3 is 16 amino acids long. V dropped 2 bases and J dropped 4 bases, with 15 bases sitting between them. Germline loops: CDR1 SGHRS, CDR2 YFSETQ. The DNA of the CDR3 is TGCGCCAGCAGCTTAGTACCGGGACACAGTAATGAAAAACTGTTTTTT. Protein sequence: CASSLVPGHSNEKLFF.

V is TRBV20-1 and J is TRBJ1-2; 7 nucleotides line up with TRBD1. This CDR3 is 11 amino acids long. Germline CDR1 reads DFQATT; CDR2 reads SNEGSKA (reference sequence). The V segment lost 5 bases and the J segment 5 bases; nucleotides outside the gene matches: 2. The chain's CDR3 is CSAGGQYGYTF. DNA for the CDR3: TGCAGTGCTGGGGGACAGTATGGCTACACCTTC.

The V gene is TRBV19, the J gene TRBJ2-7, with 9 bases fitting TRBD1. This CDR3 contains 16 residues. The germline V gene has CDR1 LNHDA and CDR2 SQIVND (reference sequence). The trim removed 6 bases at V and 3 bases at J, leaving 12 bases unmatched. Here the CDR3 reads CASSLSRDREGYEQYF. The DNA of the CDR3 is TGTGCCAGTAGCCTATCCCGGGACAGGGAAGGCTACGAGCAGTACTTC.

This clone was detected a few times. The CDR3 loop is CAWSGGRVEQFF. For the CDR3, the DNA is TGTGCCTGGAGCGGCGGGAGGGTTGAGCAGTTCTTC. The chain employs TRBV30 and TRBJ2-1; 9 nucleotides line up with TRBD2. The CDR3 loop spans 12 amino acids. V was pared by 3 bases and J by 9 bases, with 3 bases of the junction left unmatched. The germline V gene has CDR1 GTSNPN and CDR2 SVGIG (reference sequence). The full variable domain, its missing parts supplied by reference TRBV30 and TRBJ2-1, is SQTIHQWPATLVQPVGSPLSLECTVEGTSNPNLYWYRQAAGRGLQLLFYSVGIGQISSEVPQNLSASRPQDRQFILSSKKLLLSDSGFYLCAWSGGRVEQFFGPGTRLTVL.

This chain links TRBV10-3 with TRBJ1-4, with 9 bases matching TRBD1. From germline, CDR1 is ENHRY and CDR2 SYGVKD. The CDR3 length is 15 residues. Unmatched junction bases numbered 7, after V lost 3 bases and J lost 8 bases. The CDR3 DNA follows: TGTGCCATCAGTGAAACCGGGACAGGGTCCGAAAAACTGTTTTTT. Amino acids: CAISETGTGSEKLFF.

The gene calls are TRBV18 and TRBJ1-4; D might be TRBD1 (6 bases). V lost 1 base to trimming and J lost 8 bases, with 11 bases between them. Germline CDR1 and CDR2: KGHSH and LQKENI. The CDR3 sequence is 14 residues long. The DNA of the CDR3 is TGTGCCAGCTCACCACGGGCAGGGGCAGAAAAACTGTTTTTT. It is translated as CASSPRAGAEKLFF.

CDR3 coding DNA: TGTGCCAGCTCACCACGGACAGGGGACGATCAGCCCCAGCATTTT. Its protein product is CASSPRTGDDQPQHF. This chain joins TRBV18 and TRBJ1-5; TRBD1 matches at 9 bases. V was clipped by 1 base and J by 5 bases; unmatched bases: 3. The germline gives CDR1 KGHSH, CDR2 LQKENI. The CDR3 is 15 amino acids.

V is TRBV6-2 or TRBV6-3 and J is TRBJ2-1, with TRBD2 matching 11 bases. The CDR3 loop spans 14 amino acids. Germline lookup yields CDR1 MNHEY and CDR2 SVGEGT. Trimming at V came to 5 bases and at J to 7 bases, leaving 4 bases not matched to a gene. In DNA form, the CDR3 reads TGTGCCAGCAGTGCTAGCGGGAGGAGAAATGAGCAGTTCTTC. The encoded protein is CASSASGRRNEQFF.

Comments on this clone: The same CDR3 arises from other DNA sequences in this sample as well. The CDR3 DNA is TGTGCCAGTAGTCTTGGCGGGGTGAACACTGAAGCTTTCTTT. It specifies CASSLGGVNTEAFF. The chain is built from TRBV19 and TRBJ1-1; D remains ambiguous. This CDR3 is 14 amino acids long. Germline CDR1 is LNHDA and CDR2 is SQIVND (reference sequence). Deletions cut 5 bases from V and 0 bases from J, with 10 bases between. Looking up the rest from reference TRBV19 and TRBJ1-1 gives the full variable domain: DGGITQSPKYLFRKEGQNVTLSCEQNLNHDAMYWYRQDPGQGLRLIYYSQIVNDFQKGDIAEGYSVSREKKESFPLTVTSAQKNPTAFYLCASSLGGVNTEAFFGQGTRLTVV.

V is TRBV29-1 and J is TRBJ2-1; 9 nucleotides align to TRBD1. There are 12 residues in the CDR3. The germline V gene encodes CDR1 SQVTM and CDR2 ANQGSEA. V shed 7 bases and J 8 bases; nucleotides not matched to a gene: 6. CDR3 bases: TGCAGCGCCGGGACAGGGACGGATGAGCAGTTCTTC. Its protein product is CSAGTGTDEQFF.

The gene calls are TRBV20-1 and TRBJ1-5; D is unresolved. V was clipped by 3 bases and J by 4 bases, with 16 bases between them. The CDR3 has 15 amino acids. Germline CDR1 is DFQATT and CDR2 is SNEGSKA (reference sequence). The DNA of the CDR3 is TGCAGTGCTAGTAAAGGTAGCGTCCAGAATCAGCCCCAGCATTTT. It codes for CSASKGSVQNQPQHF.

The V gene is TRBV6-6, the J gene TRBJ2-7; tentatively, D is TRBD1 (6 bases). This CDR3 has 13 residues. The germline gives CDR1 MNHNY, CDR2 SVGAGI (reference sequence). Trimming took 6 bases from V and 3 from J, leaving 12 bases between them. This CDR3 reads CASSSQGYYEQYF. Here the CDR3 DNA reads TGTGCCAGCAGCTCCCAGGGGTACTACGAGCAGTACTTC.

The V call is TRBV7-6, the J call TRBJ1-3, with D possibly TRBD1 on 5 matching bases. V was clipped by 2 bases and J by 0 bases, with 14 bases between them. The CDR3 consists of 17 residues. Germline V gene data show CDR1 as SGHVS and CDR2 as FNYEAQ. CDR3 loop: CASSLWGDGNSGNTIYF. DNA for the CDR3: TGTGCCAGCAGCTTATGGGGGGACGGAAACTCTGGAAACACCATATATTTT.

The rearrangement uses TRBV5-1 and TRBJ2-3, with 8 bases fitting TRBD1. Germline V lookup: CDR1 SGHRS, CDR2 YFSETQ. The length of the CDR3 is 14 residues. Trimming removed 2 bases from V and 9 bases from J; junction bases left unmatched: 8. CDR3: CASSFGQGWDTQYF. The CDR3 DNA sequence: TGCGCCAGCAGCTTCGGACAGGGTTGGGACACGCAGTATTTT. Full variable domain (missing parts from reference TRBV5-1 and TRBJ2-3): KAGVTQTPRYLIKTRGQQVTLSCSPISGHRSVSWYQQTPGQGLQFLFEYFSETQRNKGNFPGRFSGRQFSNSRSEMNVSTLELGDSALYLCASSFGQGWDTQYFGPGTRLTVL.

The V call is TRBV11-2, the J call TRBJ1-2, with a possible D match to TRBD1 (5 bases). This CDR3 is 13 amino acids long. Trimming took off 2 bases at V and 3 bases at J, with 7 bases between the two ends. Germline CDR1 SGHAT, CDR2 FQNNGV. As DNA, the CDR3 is TGTGCCAGCAGCTTACAGGGTGACTATGGCTACACCTTC. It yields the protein CASSLQGDYGYTF.